Listed below are T cell receptor beta chains from one sample, sequenced in a study of cytomegalovirus exposure and HLA in healthy donors. Sequencing was performed with immunoSEQ multiplex PCR; in TCRdb, only in-frame clones are kept and a portion is missing. The data hold roughly 180,000 clones, with around 80% observed a single time. Material for sequencing was PBMCs. These receptors all come from a male donor in good health and CMV-seronegative. The CDR3 runs from the conserved cysteine through the conserved F or W. D genes are given only for firm matches. Not all rows give a size; the values are once, few, many and, for expanded clones, a class.

NA | TRBJ2-3 | 16 | TRBD2 | TRBV9 | CASSPGGGGFAYTQYF | TGTGCCAGCAGCCCCGGCGGGGGGGGGTTTGCTTATACGCAGTATTTT
NA | TRBJ1-1 | 12 | NA | TRBV28 | CASEVGCGEAFF | TGTGCCAGCGAGGTCGGGTGCGGTGAAGCTTTCTTT
NA | TRBJ2-5 | 15 | TRBD2 | TRBV28 | CASSHFSGGAETQYF | TGTGCCAGCAGCCACTTTAGCGGGGGGGCCGAGACCCAGTACTTC
once | TRBJ1-1 | 16 | NA | TRBV15 | CATSREAGAVNTEAFF | TGTGCCACCAGCAGAGAGGCAGGGGCGGTTAACACTGAAGCTTTCTTT
NA | TRBJ1-2 | 13 | NA | TRBV7-3 | CASSLFGGQGYTF | TGTGCCAGCAGCTTATTCGGCGGGCAAGGCTACACCTTC
once | TRBJ1-5 | 16 | NA | TRBV4-3 | CASSLPGLPFNQPQHF | TGCGCCAGCAGCCTGCCGGGACTGCCCTTCAATCAGCCCCAGCATTTT
NA | TRBJ2-5 | 14 | NA | TRBV7-9 | CASSQTVTQETQYF | TGTGCCAGCAGCCAGACAGTTACCCAAGAGACCCAGTACTTC
NA | TRBJ1-1 | 14 | NA | TRBV5-1 | CASSLAGGNTEAFF | TGCGCCAGCAGCTTGGCCGGGGGGAACACTGAAGCTTTCTTT
NA | TRBJ2-7 | 11 | NA | TRBV28 | CASDAPGGRNF | TGTGCCAGCGACGCCCCGGGTGGGAGGAACTTC
NA | TRBJ1-2 | 13 | NA | TRBV6-1 | CASRTARNYGYTF | TGTGCCAGCCGAACAGCCAGAAACTATGGCTACACCTTC
NA | TRBJ1-4 | 15 | NA | TRBV28 | CASSFVRQEAEKLFF | TGTGCCAGCAGTTTCGTGAGACAGGAAGCTGAAAAACTGTTTTTT
NA | TRBJ2-7 | 13 | NA | TRBV6-4 | CASSDSPGYEQYF | TGTGCCAGCAGTGACAGCCCTGGTTACGAGCAGTACTTC
NA | TRBJ2-7 | 13 | NA | TRBV7-2 | CASSLVSGYEQYF | TGTGCCAGCAGCTTAGTCTCAGGCTACGAGCAGTACTTC
NA | TRBJ2-7 | 19 | TRBD2 | TRBV7-6 | CASSNRITSGGVDVGEQYF | TGTGCCAGCAGCAACCGTATTACTAGCGGGGGGGTAGATGTCGGCGAGCAGTACTTC
NA | TRBJ2-2 | 18 | TRBD1 | TRBV28 | CASSPSGQGGMDTGELFF | TGTGCCAGCAGTCCCTCTGGACAGGGGGGGATGGACACCGGGGAGCTGTTTTTT
once | TRBJ2-3 | 20 | TRBD2 | TRBV19 | CASSLRFSSGRAGSTDTQYF | TGTGCCAGTAGTCTACGTTTTTCTAGCGGGAGGGCCGGGAGCACAGATACGCAGTATTTT
NA | TRBJ2-7 | 16 | TRBD1 | TRBV6-4 | CASSRPGTGGEYEQYF | TGTGCCAGCAGTCGCCCCGGGACAGGGGGCGAGTACGAGCAGTACTTC
few | TRBJ2-7 | 17 | TRBD1 | TRBV7-9 | CASSLVPPGQGSGEQYF | TGTGCCAGCAGCTTAGTCCCCCCGGGACAGGGTAGCGGTGAGCAGTACTTC
NA | TRBJ2-2 | 12 | NA | TRBV4-2 | CASSQSGGELFF | TGTGCCAGCAGCCAATCGGGTGGGGAGCTGTTTTTT
NA | TRBJ2-5 | 16 | TRBD2 | TRBV2 | CASRRGTSGGRETQYF | TGTGCCAGCAGAAGGGGGACTAGCGGGGGGAGGGAGACCCAGTACTTC
NA | TRBJ2-7 | 14 | TRBD1 | TRBV10-3 | CAISEAGGIHEQYF | TGTGCCATCAGTGAGGCAGGGGGCATCCACGAGCAGTACTTC
NA | TRBJ2-7 | 14 | TRBD2 | TRBV28 | CASSLAGAAYEQYF | TGTGCCAGCTCCTTAGCGGGGGCGGCCTACGAGCAGTACTTC
once | TRBJ2-1 | 14 | TRBD2 | TRBV7-2 | CASSSGTSGGEQFF | TGTGCCAGCAGTTCCGGGACTAGCGGGGGCGAGCAGTTCTTC
NA | TRBJ1-2 | 14 | NA | TRBV27 | CASSSQGRGYGYTF | TGTGCCAGCAGTTCACAGGGTCGGGGCTATGGCTACACCTTC
few | TRBJ2-5 | 14 | TRBD1 | TRBV19 | CASSVGQVGETQYF | TGTGCCAGTAGTGTGGGACAGGTCGGCGAGACCCAGTACTTC